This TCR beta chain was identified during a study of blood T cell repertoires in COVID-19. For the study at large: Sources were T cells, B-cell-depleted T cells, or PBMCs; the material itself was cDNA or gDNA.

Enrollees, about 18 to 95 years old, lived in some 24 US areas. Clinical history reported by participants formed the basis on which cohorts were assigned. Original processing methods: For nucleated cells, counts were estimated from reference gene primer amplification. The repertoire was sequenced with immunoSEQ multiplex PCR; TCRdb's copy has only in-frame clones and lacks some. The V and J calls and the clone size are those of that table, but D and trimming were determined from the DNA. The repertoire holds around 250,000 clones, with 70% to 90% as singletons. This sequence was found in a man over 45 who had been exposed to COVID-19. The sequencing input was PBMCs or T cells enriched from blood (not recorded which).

As DNA, the CDR3 is TGTGCCAGCAGTGAAATCGGGGAATCGGAGCAGTACTTC. It is translated as CASSEIGESEQYF. The genes are TRBV2 and TRBJ2-7; tentative D call: TRBD2 (5 bases). Germline CDR1 SNHLY, CDR2 FYNNEI. Trimming cost V 2 bases and J 7 bases, with 12 bases left between them. This CDR3 region has 13 residues. The whole variable domain, remainder taken from reference TRBV2 and TRBJ2-7, is EPEVTQTPSHQVTQMGQEVILRCVPISNHLYFYWYRQILGQKVEFLVSFYNNEISEKSEIFDDQFSVERPDGSNFTLKIRSTKLEDSAMYFCASSEIGESEQYFGPGTRLTVT.